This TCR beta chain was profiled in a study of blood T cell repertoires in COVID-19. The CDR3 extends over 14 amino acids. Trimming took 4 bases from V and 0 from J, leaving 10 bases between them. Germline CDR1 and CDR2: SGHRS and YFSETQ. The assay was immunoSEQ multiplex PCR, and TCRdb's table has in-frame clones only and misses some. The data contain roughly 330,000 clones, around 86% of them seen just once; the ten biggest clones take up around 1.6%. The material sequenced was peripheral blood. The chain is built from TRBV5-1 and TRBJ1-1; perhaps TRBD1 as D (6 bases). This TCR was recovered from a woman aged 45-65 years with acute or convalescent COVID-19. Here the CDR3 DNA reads TGCGCCAGCAGCGGGGGCAGTCTGAACACTGAAGCTTTCTTT. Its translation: CASSGGSLNTEAFF.